This T cell receptor (beta chain) derives from a study of T cells in Graves' hyperthyroidism and ophthalmopathy (dated by TCRdb to the late 2010s). Regarding the study in general: Peripheral blood was collected at initial diagnosis, before any treatment. A discovery cohort of approximately 97 patients, approximately 44 with Graves' ophthalmopathy and approximately 60 with stable Graves' hyperthyroidism, was used to find distinguishing TCR V-J signatures. Prospective prediction of ophthalmopathy was tested in an independent validation cohort consisting of fewer than 20 hyperthyroidism patients and around 16 patients who later progressed to ophthalmopathy. The 100 or so discovery patients were divided at random into training and test sets in a 7:3 ratio. In addition, the study compared T-cell repertoires in thyroid tissue and in blood from several Graves' hyperthyroidism patients. Following sampling, methimazole starting at 30 mg daily was given to hyperthyroidism patients, and high-dose intravenous methylprednisolone was given to ophthalmopathy patients. The paper reports TCR Vbeta CDR3 sequencing of roughly 140 peripheral blood samples: 40 to 45 ophthalmopathy, around 80 hyperthyroidism and around 17 progressor patients.

This clonotype was counted at least ten times. Its cognate antigen has yet to be identified. The input lacks base qualities; no much larger clone sits a single base away. The TCR beta CDR3 regions were amplified from RNA transcripts. A first-round RT-PCR of the TCR CDR3 used the HTBI primer set with the Qiagen OneStep RT-PCR kit. Libraries were constructed in a second round of multiplex PCR, after which size selection and purification were performed. Paired-end sequencing of the libraries was performed with 100 bp reads on an Illumina HiSeq2000. The original pipeline was this. SOAPnuke was used to process the raw data, removing reads that contained adapters or uncalled bases, had a mean Phred below 15, or lacked an exact match to the constant primer or identifier. High-quality paired reads were merged using COPE v1.2.5, and each unique nucleotide sequence was defined as a clonotype. MiTCR v1.1 was used to align clonotypes to the IMGT TRBV, TRBD and TRBJ reference segments. Only V-J combinations with frequency above 0.0001, covering about 99% of repertoires, were analysed. A TCS score was defined as the ratio between F50 (clonal expansion) and ExV (chaos), using BLOSUM62-based TCRdist between CDR3 peptides within each V-J. Welch's t-statistics and random forest reduced around 520 V-J features to 10 to 15, which were used in a naive Bayes classifier (R e1071). The public reads were quality trimmed at Q25 with fastp and then assembled into clones with MiXCR by TCRdb, keeping productive beta chains. CDR3 protein duplicates are merged, each entry listing the most common genes and DNA. The V and J calls come from TCRdb's annotation, not from the publication. The sample yields 500,000 to 650,000 distinct CDR3 sequences; 14% were counted once. In total, the top ten clones hold around 13% of the sample.

Here is what the overall study found, with its caveats: Ophthalmopathy was separated from stable hyperthyroidism by a 13 V-J signature model, with around 90% sensitivity and about 81% specificity obtained in cross-validation and 80%/75% obtained in testing. Most expanded thyroid clonotypes (frequency above 0.001) were also detected in blood, suggesting blood repertoires may reflect thyroid immune responses. In validation, progression to ophthalmopathy was predicted by the model with nearly 71% sensitivity and around 75% specificity, a median of 6.5 months before onset. Sample size was not statistically predetermined, and blinding of investigators to group allocation was not performed.

Stable Graves' hyperthyroidism was defined as the absence of progression to ophthalmopathy over 18 months of follow-up. Hyperthyroidism patients were newly diagnosed, had a disease duration of under 2 months, and were aged 18 to 65 years. Exclusion was applied to patients with uncontrolled infections, other autoimmune diseases, pregnancy or lactation. Diagnoses relied on clinical symptoms, serum thyroxine and TRAb, thyroid ultrasound and orbital computed tomography. Ficoll-Paque density gradient centrifugation was used to isolate PBMCs from around 10 ml of fresh peripheral blood. Total RNA was extracted using Trizol reagent, and RNA quality was assessed on an Agilent 2100 Bioanalyzer. Its CDR3 holds 13 amino acids, cysteine through phenylalanine. The CDR3 DNA has 39 bases and is translated from base 1. CDR1 MNHNS and CDR2 SASEGT were looked up in the germline V gene. Relative to germline, V is 6 bases shorter and J is 4 bases shorter, with 12 bases between their ends.

Specimen: blood. In this chain, TRBV6-1 is recombined with TRBJ1-2; possibly the D gene is TRBD1, per 5 matching bases. This sequence originates from a woman in her 40s with Graves' hyperthyroidism. The CDR3 here reads CASSSRTTYGYTF. The nucleotide sequence is given as TGTGCCAGCAGCTCCCGGACAACCTATGGCTACACCTTC.